The clone carrying this TCR beta chain was detected only a few times. Unmatched junction bases numbered 12, after V lost 1 base and J lost 1 base. Germline lookup yields CDR1 SGHVS and CDR2 FQNEAQ. This CDR3 comprises 19 residues. These data belong to a study of T-cell memory formation after mild COVID-19. Study-level background: There were largely donor-specific TCR clusters.

TCRdb independently ran MiXCR on the 5' RACE reads; one entry per CDR3 protein. The sample has some 310,000 distinct CDR3 sequences, around a fifth seen once. Sequenced sample: PBMCs or a T cell subset sorted from them (not recorded which). The receptor was derived from a man younger than 35 who had mild COVID-19 (a few samples of this study predate the infection). Cell type and time point are not known. V is TRBV7-8 and J is TRBJ2-4; TRBD1 matches at 8 bases. In DNA form, the CDR3 reads TGTGCCAGCAGCTTAGGACGGGACAGGAATTTAGGGGCCAAAAACATTCAGTACTTC. The encoded protein is CASSLGRDRNLGAKNIQYF.